Below, one T cell receptor beta chain is given with its context. Its target is not known. Sequencing used immunoSEQ multiplex PCR; TCRdb keeps in-frame clones, though not all of them. The sample has 90,000 to 120,000 clones, over 80% seen once. The data originate from a study of graft-versus-host responses after intestinal transplantation. Study results and limitations: After transplant, early declines in HvG clones were associated with peak levels of circulating GvH clones.

This CDR3 has 15 amino acids. CDR1 is MNHEY and CDR2 is SMNVEV in the germline V gene (reference sequence). The ends lost 5 bases at V and 5 bases at J; junction bases unmatched: 4. The chain links TRBV27 to TRBJ2-1; TRBD2 agrees at 12 bases. The sequence came from a human donor who was the organ donor for an intestinal transplant. The specimen comprised unstimulated CD4+ T cells sorted from spleen or lymph node cells, sampled before transplant. The CDR3 sequence: CASSRGLAGNNEQFF. The CDR3 region has the DNA TGTGCCAGCAGTCGGGGACTAGCGGGCAACAATGAGCAGTTCTTC.